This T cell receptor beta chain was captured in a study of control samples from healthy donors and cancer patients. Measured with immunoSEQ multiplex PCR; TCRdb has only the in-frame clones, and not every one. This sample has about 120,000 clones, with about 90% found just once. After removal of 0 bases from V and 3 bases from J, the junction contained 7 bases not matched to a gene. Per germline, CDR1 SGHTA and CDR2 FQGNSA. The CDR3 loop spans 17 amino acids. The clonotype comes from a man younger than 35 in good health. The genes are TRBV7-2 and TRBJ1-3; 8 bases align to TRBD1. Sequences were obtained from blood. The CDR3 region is CASSLADTGGGGNTIYF. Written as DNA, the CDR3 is TGTGCCAGCAGCTTAGCAGATACAGGGGGAGGTGGAAACACCATATATTTT.